The 13 T cell receptor beta chains listed next were all sequenced from one sample in a study of OX40 agonist ivuxolimab in advanced cancers. This table comes from immunoSEQ multiplex PCR, and its TCRdb copy is limited to in-frame clones, with some not included. The sample lists more than 70,000 clones, more than 75% occurring once. This specimen was CD4+ or CD8+ T cells sorted from blood, taken in a trial of the OX40 agonist ivuxolimab. The receptors were gathered from an adult with an advanced solid tumor such as melanoma, head and neck, liver or kidney cancer.

The rearrangement joins TRBV7-6 to TRBJ2-7; 9 bases fit TRBD2. CDR3 length equals 16 residues. Germline V gives CDR1 SGHVS, CDR2 FNYEAQ. Trimming removed 2 bases from V and 6 bases from J; junction bases left unmatched: 11. The CDR3 DNA sequence: TGTGCCAGCAGCTTACTCGTAGCGGGAGCGGTTTCCGAGCAGTACTTC. As protein: CASSLLVAGAVSEQYF.

The chain carries TRBV14 and TRBJ2-2; 7 nucleotides agree with TRBD1. The length of the CDR3 is 14 residues. Germline trimming cut 7 bases from V and 1 base from J; bases unmatched to any gene: 3. CDR1 is SGHDN, CDR2 FVKESK, per germline. The CDR3 here is CASKTGLNTGELFF. CDR3 DNA sequence: TGTGCCAGCAAGACAGGGTTGAACACCGGGGAGCTGTTTTTT.

The chain couples TRBV2 to TRBJ2-3, with D maybe TRBD2 (6 bases). This CDR3 contains 17 residues. Germline V gene lookup returns CDR1 SNHLY and CDR2 FYNNEI. V gave up 5 bases and J gave up 0 bases, with 18 bases separating them. In DNA form, the CDR3 reads TGTGCCAGCAGTTACCTCGCTAGCGCGTCTAGCACAGATACGCAGTATTTT. Its translation: CASSYLASASSTDTQYF.

This chain links TRBV27 with TRBJ2-7; 10 bases are a match to TRBD1. Germline V CDR1 and CDR2: MNHEY, SMNVEV (reference sequence). Losses at the gene ends were 4 bases for V and 7 bases for J; bases not matched to a gene: 7. The CDR3 totals 14 residues. CDR3 DNA sequence: TGTGCCAGCAGTTCGGGACAGGGGACGGGTGAGCAGTACTTC. Amino acid sequence: CASSSGQGTGEQYF.

V is TRBV28 and J is TRBJ1-6; 7 positions agree with TRBD1. Germline values: CDR1 MDHEN, CDR2 SYDVKM. The CDR3 spans 15 residues. The junction had 5 bases not matched to a gene; V was cut back by 2 bases and J by 7 bases. The CDR3 coding sequence is TGTGCCAGCAGTTTAAGGACAGGAGGAAATTCACCCCTCCACTTT. Translated, it gives CASSLRTGGNSPLHF.

The rearrangement uses TRBV5-1 and TRBJ2-1; D call uncertain. Germline V lookup: CDR1 SGHRS, CDR2 YFSETQ. The CDR3 covers 15 residues. The V end lost 0 bases, the J end lost 9 bases, and 16 bases lay between the germline ends. The CDR3 here is CASSLGGMATGEQFF. In DNA form, the CDR3 reads TGCGCCAGCAGCTTGGGAGGCATGGCGACTGGTGAGCAGTTCTTC.

The chain couples TRBV4-3 to TRBJ2-3; D gene ambiguous. This CDR3 comprises 15 residues. Germline values: CDR1 LGHNA, CDR2 YSLEER. V was shortened by 2 bases and J by 2 bases, with 11 bases between the two germline ends. CDR3 loop: CASSQLAEFTDTQYF. CDR3 in DNA: TGCGCCAGCAGCCAACTCGCGGAGTTCACAGATACGCAGTATTTT.

The chain employs TRBV5-1 and TRBJ1-4; D is possibly TRBD1 (6 bases). V was clipped by 0 bases and J by 6 bases, with 12 bases between them. The CDR3 sequence is 15 residues long. The V gene's germline CDR1 is SGHRS and CDR2 YFSETQ. CDR3: CASSLGGGQDEKLFF. The CDR3 DNA follows: TGCGCCAGCAGCTTGGGAGGGGGGCAGGATGAAAAACTGTTTTTT.

This chain uses TRBV28 with TRBJ2-7; D is perhaps TRBD2 (6 bases). There are 12 residues in the CDR3. Germline V gene sequence: CDR1 MDHEN, CDR2 SYDVKM. Trimming removed 6 bases at V and 5 bases at J, with 11 bases between. The CDR3 loop reads CASRTGSDEQYF. Here the CDR3 DNA reads TGTGCCAGCAGAACCGGGAGCGACGAGCAGTACTTC.

This sequence joins TRBV4-3 and TRBJ2-5; 10 bases are shared with TRBD1. The J segment lost 1 base and the V segment lost 3 bases, leaving 8 bases of the junction unmatched. The germline V gene has CDR1 LGHNA and CDR2 YSLEER. The CDR3 loop spans 17 amino acids. CDR3 DNA sequence: TGCGCCAGCAGCCAGGGTTGGACAGGGGGTGGCCAAGAGACCCAGTACTTC. Translated: CASSQGWTGGGQETQYF.

A few counts support this clone. This chain joins TRBV28 and TRBJ1-4; TRBD1 is a possible D gene (6 bases). The V gene's germline CDR1 is MDHEN and CDR2 SYDVKM. The V and J ends lost 3 bases and 11 bases respectively, with 7 bases between them. The CDR3 is 11 residues long. CDR3 amino acids: CASSFQGKLFF. CDR3 DNA: TGTGCCAGCAGTTTTCAGGGGAAACTGTTTTTT.

The rearrangement joins TRBV19 to TRBJ2-7, with TRBD2 matching over 11 bases. The CDR3 totals 15 residues. V dropped 4 bases and J dropped 7; count of bases not matched to a gene: 9. CDR1 and CDR2 (germline): LNHDA, SQIVND (reference sequence). CDR3 sequence reads: CASSKIAGGRHEQYF. The CDR3 DNA sequence: TGTGCCAGTAGTAAAATAGCGGGAGGGCGACATGAGCAGTACTTC. Drawing the rest from reference TRBV19 and TRBJ2-7, the complete variable domain is DGGITQSPKYLFRKEGQNVTLSCEQNLNHDAMYWYRQDPGQGLRLIYYSQIVNDFQKGDIAEGYSVSREKKESFPLTVTSAQKNPTAFYLCASSKIAGGRHEQYFGPGTRLTVT.

The chain links TRBV4-2 to TRBJ2-1, with 7 bases matching TRBD2. V dropped 0 bases and J dropped 9; count of bases not matched to a gene: 8. The CDR3 sequence is 15 residues long. Germline V CDR1 and CDR2: LGHNA, YNFKEQ. The CDR3 region is CASSQDVTSVAEQFF. CDR3 coding DNA: TGTGCCAGCAGCCAAGATGTCACTAGCGTAGCTGAGCAGTTCTTC.